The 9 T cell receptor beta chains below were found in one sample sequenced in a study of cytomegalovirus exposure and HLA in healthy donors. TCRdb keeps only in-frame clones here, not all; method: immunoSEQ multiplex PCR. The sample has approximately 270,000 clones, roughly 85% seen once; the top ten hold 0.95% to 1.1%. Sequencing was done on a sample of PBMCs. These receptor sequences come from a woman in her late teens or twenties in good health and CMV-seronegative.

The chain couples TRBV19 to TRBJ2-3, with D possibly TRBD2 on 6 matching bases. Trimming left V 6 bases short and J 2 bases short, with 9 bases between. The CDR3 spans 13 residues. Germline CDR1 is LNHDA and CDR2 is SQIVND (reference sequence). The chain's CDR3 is CASRVADTDTQYF. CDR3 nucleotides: TGTGCCAGTAGGGTAGCGGACACAGATACGCAGTATTTT.

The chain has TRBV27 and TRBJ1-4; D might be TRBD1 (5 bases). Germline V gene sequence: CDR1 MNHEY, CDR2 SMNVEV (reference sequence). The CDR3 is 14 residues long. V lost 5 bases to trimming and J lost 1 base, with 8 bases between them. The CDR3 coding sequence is TGTGCCAGCAGTCTTAGGGGAACTAATGAAAAACTGTTTTTT. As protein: CASSLRGTNEKLFF.

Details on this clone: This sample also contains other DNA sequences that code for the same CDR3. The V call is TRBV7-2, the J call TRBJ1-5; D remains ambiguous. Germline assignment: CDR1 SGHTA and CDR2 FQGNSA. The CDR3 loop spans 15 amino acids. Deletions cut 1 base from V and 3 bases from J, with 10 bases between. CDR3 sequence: CASSLVWASNQPQHF. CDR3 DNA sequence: TGTGCCAGCAGCTTAGTTTGGGCCTCCAATCAGCCCCAGCATTTT.

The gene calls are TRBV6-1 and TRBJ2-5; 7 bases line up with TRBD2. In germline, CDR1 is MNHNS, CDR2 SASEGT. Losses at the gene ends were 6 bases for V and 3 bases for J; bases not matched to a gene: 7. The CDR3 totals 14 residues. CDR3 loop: CASRWLSGEETQYF. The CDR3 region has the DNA TGTGCCAGCAGGTGGTTGAGCGGGGAAGAGACCCAGTACTTC.

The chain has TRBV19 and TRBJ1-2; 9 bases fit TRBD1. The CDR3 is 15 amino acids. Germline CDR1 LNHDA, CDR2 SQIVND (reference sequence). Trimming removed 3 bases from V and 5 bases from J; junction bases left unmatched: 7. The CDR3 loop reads CASSMVGQGMYGYTF. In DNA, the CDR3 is TGTGCCAGTAGTATGGTCGGACAGGGGATGTATGGCTACACCTTC.

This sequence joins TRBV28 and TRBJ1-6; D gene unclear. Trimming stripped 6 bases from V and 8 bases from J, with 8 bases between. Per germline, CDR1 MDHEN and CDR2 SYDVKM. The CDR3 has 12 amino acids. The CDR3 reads CASSPGYSPLHF. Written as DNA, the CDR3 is TGTGCCAGCAGCCCCGGGTATTCACCCCTCCACTTT.

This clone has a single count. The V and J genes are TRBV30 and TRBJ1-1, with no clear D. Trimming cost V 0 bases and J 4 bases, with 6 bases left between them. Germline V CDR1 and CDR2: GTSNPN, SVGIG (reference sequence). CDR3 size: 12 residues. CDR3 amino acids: CAWSVSFTEAFF. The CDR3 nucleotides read TGTGCCTGGAGTGTATCCTTCACTGAAGCTTTCTTT.

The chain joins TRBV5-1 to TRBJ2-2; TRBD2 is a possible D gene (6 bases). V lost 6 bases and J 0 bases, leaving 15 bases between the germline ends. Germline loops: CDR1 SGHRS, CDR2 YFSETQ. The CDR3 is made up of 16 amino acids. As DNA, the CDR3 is TGCGCCAGCACCCCCGGGAGTCATTCGAACACCGGGGAGCTGTTTTTT. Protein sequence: CASTPGSHSNTGELFF.

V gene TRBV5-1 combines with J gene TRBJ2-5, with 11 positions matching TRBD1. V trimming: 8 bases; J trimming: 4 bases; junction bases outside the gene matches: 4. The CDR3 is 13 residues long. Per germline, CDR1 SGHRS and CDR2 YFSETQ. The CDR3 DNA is TGCGCCAGTGGGACAGGGGGTGGAGAGACCCAGTACTTC. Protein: CASGTGGGETQYF.